These 5 T cell receptor beta chains were sequenced from one sample in a study of prognosis after radiotherapy for stage I lung cancer. Two-round multiplex PCR on genomic DNA was the method by which TCR beta CDR3 was amplified. Amplification in first-round PCR relied on primers specific to each TRBV and TRBJ gene. Each CDR3 protein gets one entry after TCRdb re-called the multiplex PCR reads with MiXCR. The sample carries some 39,000 distinct CDR3 sequences, about 24% recorded once. The sequencing used PBMCs, collected before or after stereotactic body radiation therapy (not recorded which). The receptors were gathered from a donor over 45 with non-small cell lung cancer.

This clonotype was observed at least ten times. This chain uses TRBV20-1 with TRBJ2-1; 10 bases match TRBD1. The CDR3 extends over 15 amino acids. Losses at the gene ends were 3 bases for V and 0 bases for J; bases not matched to a gene: 2. From germline, CDR1 is DFQATT and CDR2 SNEGSKA (reference sequence). CDR3: CSARWDRGSYNEQFF. The CDR3 nucleotides read TGCAGTGCTAGGTGGGACAGGGGCTCCTACAATGAGCAGTTCTTC.

As to this clonotype: A far larger clone differs by one base, so this is likely a read error. The CDR3: CASSSSVQENTGELFF. The CDR3 nucleotides are TGTGCCAGCAGCTCCTCAGTACAGGAGAACACCGGGGAGCTGTTTTTT. The chain combines TRBV7-3 with TRBJ2-2; weak D call: TRBD1 (5 bases). The length of the CDR3 is 16 residues. Trimming removed 4 bases at V and 1 base at J, with 13 bases between. Germline V gene data show CDR1 as SGHTA and CDR2 as FQGTGA.

Comments on this clonotype: The junction shows a germline mismatch at one end, possibly a read error. The J gene is TRBJ1-2, the V gene TRBV20-1; D not certain. CDR3 length: 14 residues. Looked up from germline, CDR1 is DFQATT and CDR2 is SNEGSKA (reference sequence). In DNA, the CDR3 is TGCAGTGTTAGAGATCAGTGGACCCACTATGTCTACACCTTC. Residues: CSVRDQWTHYVYTF.

A note on this clonotype: The junction differs from germline at one of its ends, possibly a read error. V and J are TRBV20-1 and TRBJ2-7; D is possibly TRBD1 or TRBD2 (5 bases each). CDR1 DFQATT and CDR2 SNEGSKA come from the germline V gene (reference sequence). CDR3 length: 14 amino acids. For the CDR3, the DNA is TGCAGTGCTCAGGGTCCAGCGGCCACCTACGAGCACTACTTC. Protein: CSAQGPAATYEHYF.

This clonotype was found many times. The chain joins TRBV24-1 to TRBJ1-2, with 8 bases aligning to TRBD1. The length of the CDR3 is 16 residues. CDR1 is KGHDR, CDR2 SFDVKD, per germline. V shed 9 bases and J 7 bases; nucleotides not matched to a gene: 18. This chain's CDR3 is CATLPLQAGQGGGYTF. The CDR3 DNA sequence: TGTGCCACCCTACCTTTACAAGCCGGACAGGGCGGTGGCTACACCTTC.